The rows below give T cell receptor beta chains drawn from one sample of a study of cytomegalovirus exposure and HLA in healthy donors. Produced via immunoSEQ multiplex PCR; TCRdb's table is partial and in-frame only. Listed are around 75,000 clones; about 1.5% falls within the top ten. Sequenced material: PBMCs. The source is an older woman in good health and CMV-seronegative. Each CDR3 is given with its conserved first and last residue. D genes are given only for firm matches.

j_gene: TRBJ2-1
v_gene: TRBV4-1
d_gene: NA
CDR3aa: CASSQTSRQGRGSYNEQFF
CDR3nt: TGCGCCAGCAGCCAGACTTCAAGGCAGGGGAGGGGTTCCTACAATGAGCAGTTCTTC

j_gene: TRBJ1-2
v_gene: TRBV5-1
d_gene: TRBD1
CDR3aa: CASSLGQGAGGYTF
CDR3nt: TGCGCCAGCAGCTTGGGACAGGGGGCGGGCGGCTACACCTTC

j_gene: TRBJ2-5
v_gene: TRBV7-6
d_gene: TRBD2
CDR3aa: CASGTSGGPQETQYF
CDR3nt: TGTGCCAGCGGGACATCGGGAGGGCCTCAAGAGACCCAGTACTTC

j_gene: TRBJ2-1
v_gene: TRBV30
d_gene: NA
CDR3aa: CAWSVSAGEQFF
CDR3nt: TGTGCCTGGAGTGTATCGGCGGGAGAGCAGTTCTTC

j_gene: TRBJ2-1
v_gene: TRBV7-9
d_gene: TRBD1
CDR3aa: CASSLAYRGFF
CDR3nt: TGTGCCAGCAGCTTAGCTTACAGGGGGTTCTTC

j_gene: TRBJ1-4
v_gene: TRBV27
d_gene: TRBD1
CDR3aa: CASSLWGQGNEKLFF
CDR3nt: TGTGCCAGCAGTTTATGGGGACAGGGGAATGAAAAACTGTTTTTT

j_gene: TRBJ2-7
v_gene: TRBV2
d_gene: NA
CDR3aa: CASSFRAPHEQYF
CDR3nt: TGTGCCAGCAGTTTTCGAGCCCCCCACGAGCAGTACTTC

j_gene: TRBJ1-2
v_gene: TRBV6-1
d_gene: NA
CDR3aa: CASTPLSTEVYGYTF
CDR3nt: TGTGCCAGCACGCCCCTGTCGACGGAGGTCTATGGCTACACCTTC

j_gene: TRBJ1-1
v_gene: TRBV6-4
d_gene: NA
CDR3aa: CASSEDSTGTTEAFF
CDR3nt: TGTGCCAGCAGTGAAGACTCAACAGGGACCACTGAAGCTTTCTTT

j_gene: TRBJ1-2
v_gene: TRBV6-5
d_gene: TRBD1
CDR3aa: CASTPGGDYGYTF
CDR3nt: TGTGCCAGCACTCCAGGGGGTGACTATGGCTACACCTTC

j_gene: TRBJ2-3
v_gene: TRBV9
d_gene: NA
CDR3aa: CASSAGTDTQYF
CDR3nt: TGTGCCAGCAGCGCAGGAACAGATACGCAGTATTTT

j_gene: TRBJ2-3
v_gene: TRBV5-4
d_gene: TRBD2
CDR3aa: CALAVREADTQYF
CDR3nt: TGTGCCCTAGCCGTGCGGGAGGCAGATACGCAGTATTTT

j_gene: TRBJ1-2
v_gene: TRBV7-8
d_gene: TRBD1
CDR3aa: CASSLGQGRGYTF
CDR3nt: TGTGCCAGCAGCTTAGGACAGGGTCGAGGCTACACCTTC

j_gene: TRBJ2-3
v_gene: TRBV30
d_gene: TRBD2
CDR3aa: CAWTGTSPYTDTQYF
CDR3nt: TGTGCCTGGACCGGGACTAGCCCTTACACAGATACGCAGTATTTT

j_gene: TRBJ2-1
v_gene: TRBV5-4
d_gene: NA
CDR3aa: CASTNPPTRSYNEQFF
CDR3nt: TGTGCCAGCACCAACCCGCCGACTCGCTCCTACAATGAGCAGTTCTTC

j_gene: TRBJ2-1
v_gene: TRBV5-1
d_gene: NA
CDR3aa: CASSLDGLPYNEQFF
CDR3nt: TGCGCCAGCAGCTTAGACGGACTACCCTACAATGAGCAGTTCTTC

j_gene: TRBJ2-2
v_gene: TRBV4-2
d_gene: TRBD2
CDR3aa: CASSQEASGDTGELFF
CDR3nt: TGTGCCAGCAGCCAAGAGGCTAGCGGGGACACCGGGGAGCTGTTTTTT

j_gene: TRBJ2-7
v_gene: TRBV21-1
d_gene: NA
CDR3aa: CASSIRTASYEQYF
CDR3nt: TGTGCCAGCAGCATAAGGACAGCCTCCTACGAGCAGTACTTC

j_gene: TRBJ2-7
v_gene: TRBV7-2
d_gene: TRBD1
CDR3aa: CASSPQTGRLGEQYF
CDR3nt: TGTGCCAGCAGCCCACAGACAGGGCGTCTCGGCGAGCAGTACTTC

j_gene: TRBJ2-3
v_gene: TRBV18
d_gene: TRBD2
CDR3aa: CASSPGLAFIPDTQYF
CDR3nt: TGTGCCAGCTCACCCGGACTAGCTTTTATACCAGATACGCAGTATTTT

j_gene: TRBJ2-3
v_gene: TRBV27
d_gene: NA
CDR3aa: CASRQAGTDTQYF
CDR3nt: TGTGCCAGCAGGCAGGCAGGGACAGATACGCAGTATTTT

j_gene: TRBJ2-2
v_gene: TRBV19
d_gene: TRBD1
CDR3aa: CASRTGQNTGELFF
CDR3nt: TGTGCCAGTAGGACAGGGCAGAACACCGGGGAGCTGTTTTTT

j_gene: TRBJ1-3
v_gene: TRBV20-1
d_gene: NA
CDR3aa: CSGVSGNTIYF
CDR3nt: TGCAGTGGAGTCTCTGGAAACACCATATATTTT

j_gene: TRBJ1-5
v_gene: TRBV19
d_gene: TRBD1
CDR3aa: CASIPNRGPNQPQHF
CDR3nt: TGTGCCAGTATCCCGAACAGGGGACCTAATCAGCCCCAGCATTTT

j_gene: TRBJ1-5
v_gene: TRBV6-6
d_gene: TRBD1
CDR3aa: CASTRTGPTSQPQHF
CDR3nt: TGTGCCAGCACCAGGACAGGACCTACAAGTCAGCCCCAGCATTTT

j_gene: TRBJ1-4
v_gene: TRBV9
d_gene: NA
CDR3aa: CASSVAAGRGNEKLFF
CDR3nt: TGTGCCAGCAGCGTAGCTGCAGGGCGGGGGAATGAAAAACTGTTTTTT